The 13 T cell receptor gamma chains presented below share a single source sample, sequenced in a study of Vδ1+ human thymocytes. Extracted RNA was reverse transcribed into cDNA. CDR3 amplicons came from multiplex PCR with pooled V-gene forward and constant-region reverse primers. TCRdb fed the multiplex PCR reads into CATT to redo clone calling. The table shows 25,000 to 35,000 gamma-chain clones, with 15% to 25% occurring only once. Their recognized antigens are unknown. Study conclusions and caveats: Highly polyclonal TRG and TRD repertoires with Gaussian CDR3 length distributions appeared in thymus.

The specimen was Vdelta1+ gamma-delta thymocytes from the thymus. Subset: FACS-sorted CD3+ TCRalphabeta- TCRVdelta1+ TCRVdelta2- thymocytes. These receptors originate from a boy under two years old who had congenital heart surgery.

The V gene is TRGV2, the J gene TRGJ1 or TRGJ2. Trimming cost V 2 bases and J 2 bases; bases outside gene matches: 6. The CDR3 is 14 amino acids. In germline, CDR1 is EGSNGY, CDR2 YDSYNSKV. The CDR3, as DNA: TGTGCCACCTGGGACGCATTACATTATTATAAGAAACTCTTT. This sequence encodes CATWDALHYYKKLF.

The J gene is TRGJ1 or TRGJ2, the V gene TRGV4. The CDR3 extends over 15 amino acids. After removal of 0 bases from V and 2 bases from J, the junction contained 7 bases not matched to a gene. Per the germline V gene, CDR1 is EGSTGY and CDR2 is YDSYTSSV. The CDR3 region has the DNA TGTGCCACCTGGGATGGGTGGTATGATTATTATAAGAAACTCTTT. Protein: CATWDGWYDYYKKLF.

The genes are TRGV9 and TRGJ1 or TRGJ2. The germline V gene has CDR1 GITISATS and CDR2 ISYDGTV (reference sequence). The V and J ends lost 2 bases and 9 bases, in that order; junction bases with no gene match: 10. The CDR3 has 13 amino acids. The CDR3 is CALWEGRRFKKLF. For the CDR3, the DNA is TGTGCCTTGTGGGAGGGAAGGCGCTTTAAGAAACTCTTT.

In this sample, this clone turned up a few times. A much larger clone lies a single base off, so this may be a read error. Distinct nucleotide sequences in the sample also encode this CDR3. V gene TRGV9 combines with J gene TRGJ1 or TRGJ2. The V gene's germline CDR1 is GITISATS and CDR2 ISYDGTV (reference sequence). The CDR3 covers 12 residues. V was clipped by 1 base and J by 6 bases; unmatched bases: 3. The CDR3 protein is CALWEVSYKKLF. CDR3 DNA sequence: TGTGCCTTGTGGGAGGTCAGTTATAAGAAACTCTTT.

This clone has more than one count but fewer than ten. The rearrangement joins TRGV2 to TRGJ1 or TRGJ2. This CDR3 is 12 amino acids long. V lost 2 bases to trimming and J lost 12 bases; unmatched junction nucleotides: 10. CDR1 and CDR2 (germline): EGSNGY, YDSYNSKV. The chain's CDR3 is CATWDAQMGKLF. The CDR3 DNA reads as TGTGCCACCTGGGACGCCCAAATGGGGAAACTCTTT.

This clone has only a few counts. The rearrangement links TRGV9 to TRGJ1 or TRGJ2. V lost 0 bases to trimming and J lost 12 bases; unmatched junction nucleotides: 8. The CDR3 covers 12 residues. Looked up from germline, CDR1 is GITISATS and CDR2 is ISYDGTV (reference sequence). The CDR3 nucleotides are TGTGCCTTGTGGGAGGTGCACGGTTTGAAACTCTTT. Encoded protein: CALWEVHGLKLF.

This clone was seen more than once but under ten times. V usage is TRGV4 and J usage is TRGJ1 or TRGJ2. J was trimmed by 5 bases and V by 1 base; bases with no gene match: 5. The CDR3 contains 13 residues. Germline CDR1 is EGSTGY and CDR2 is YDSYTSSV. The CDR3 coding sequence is TGTGCCACCTGGGATGGAGCACATTATAAGAAACTCTTT. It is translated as CATWDGAHYKKLF.

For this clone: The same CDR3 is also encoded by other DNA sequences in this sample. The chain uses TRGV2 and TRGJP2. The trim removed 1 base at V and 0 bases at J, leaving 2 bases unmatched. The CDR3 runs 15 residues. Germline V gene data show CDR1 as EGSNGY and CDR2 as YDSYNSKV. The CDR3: CATWDGNSSDWIKTF. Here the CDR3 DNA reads TGTGCCACCTGGGACGGTAATAGTAGTGATTGGATCAAGACGTTT.

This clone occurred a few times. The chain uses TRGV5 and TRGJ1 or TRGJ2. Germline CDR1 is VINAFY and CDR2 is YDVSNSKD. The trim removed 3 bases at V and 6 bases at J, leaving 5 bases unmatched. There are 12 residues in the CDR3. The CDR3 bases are TGTGCCACCTGGGACCCACGTTATAAGAAACTCTTT. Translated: CATWDPRYKKLF.

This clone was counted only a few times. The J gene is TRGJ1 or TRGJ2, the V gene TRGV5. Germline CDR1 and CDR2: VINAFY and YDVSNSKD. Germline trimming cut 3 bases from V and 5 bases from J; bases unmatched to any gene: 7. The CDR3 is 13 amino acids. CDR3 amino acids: CATWDLMDYKKLF. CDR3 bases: TGTGCCACCTGGGACCTGATGGATTATAAGAAACTCTTT.

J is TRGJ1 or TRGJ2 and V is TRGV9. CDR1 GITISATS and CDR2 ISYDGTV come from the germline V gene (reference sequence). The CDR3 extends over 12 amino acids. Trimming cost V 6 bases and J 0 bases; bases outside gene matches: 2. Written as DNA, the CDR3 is TGTGCCTTGTGGCCGAATTATTATAAGAAACTCTTT. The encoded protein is CALWPNYYKKLF.

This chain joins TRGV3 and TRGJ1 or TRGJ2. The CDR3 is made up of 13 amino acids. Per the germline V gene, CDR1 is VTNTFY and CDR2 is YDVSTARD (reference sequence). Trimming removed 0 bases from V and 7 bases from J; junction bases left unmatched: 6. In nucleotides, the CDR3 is TGTGCCACCTGGGACAGGCCTTTCTATAAGAAACTCTTT. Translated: CATWDRPFYKKLF.

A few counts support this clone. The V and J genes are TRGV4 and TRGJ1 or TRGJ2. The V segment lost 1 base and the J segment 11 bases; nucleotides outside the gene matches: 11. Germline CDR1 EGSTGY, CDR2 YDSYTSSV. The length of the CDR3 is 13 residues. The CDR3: CATWDGPYGEKLF. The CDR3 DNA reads TGTGCCACCTGGGATGGCCCTTATGGGGAGAAACTCTTT.